These T cell receptor beta chains were read from a single sample in a study of blood T cell repertoires in COVID-19. Profiled with immunoSEQ multiplex PCR; TCRdb holds only in-frame clones, not every one. The table records 97,000 or so clones, around 82% of them present only once. The sample comprised peripheral blood. The receptor source for this set is a man aged 65 to 85 with active or convalescent COVID-19. The CDR3 runs from the conserved cysteine through the conserved F or W. D genes are given only for firm matches. Size is stated for part of the rows, as once, few or many counts, or as a class when the clone is expanded.

j_call | d_call | clone_size | v_call | cdr3_aa | cdr3_nt
TRBJ1-6 | NA | few | TRBV7-9 | CASSLDRGRSPLHF | TGTGCCAGCAGCTTAGACCGGGGAAGGTCACCCCTCCACTTT
TRBJ1-2 | NA | NA | TRBV7-9 | CASSLGEGVYYGYTF | TGTGCCAGCAGCTTAGGAGAGGGGGTATACTATGGCTACACCTTC
TRBJ1-1 | NA | NA | TRBV19 | CASTPRVALFTEAFF | TGTGCCAGTACCCCCCGGGTCGCTCTCTTCACTGAAGCTTTCTTT
TRBJ2-3 | NA | NA | TRBV12-3/TRBV12-4 | CASSPGGADTQYF | TGTGCCAGCAGTCCGGGGGGCGCAGATACGCAGTATTTT
TRBJ2-7 | TRBD1 | NA | TRBV6-5 | CASSYEGTAFYEQYF | TGTGCCAGCAGTTATGAGGGGACAGCTTTCTACGAGCAGTACTTC
TRBJ2-4 | NA | NA | TRBV19 | CASSVGSLAKNIQYF | TGTGCCAGTAGCGTCGGGTCCTTAGCCAAAAACATTCAGTACTTC
TRBJ1-5 | TRBD1 | NA | TRBV6-5 | CASNRGGSNQPQHF | TGTGCCAGCAACAGGGGGGGTAGCAATCAGCCCCAGCATTTT
TRBJ2-7 | NA | NA | TRBV7-2 | CASSPGRLPRGEQYF | TGTGCCAGCAGCCCGGGGCGGCTACCCAGGGGCGAGCAGTACTTC
TRBJ1-1 | NA | NA | TRBV18 | CASSPRNQNTEAFF | TGTGCCAGCTCCCCGAGGAACCAGAACACTGAAGCTTTCTTT
TRBJ2-7 | NA | NA | TRBV5-1 | CASSLLAVGTSYEQYF | TGCGCCAGCAGCTTGTTAGCGGTAGGGACCTCCTACGAGCAGTACTTC
TRBJ2-7 | NA | NA | TRBV25-1 | CASSVSDPGEQYF | TGTGCCAGCAGTGTCTCAGATCCTGGCGAGCAGTACTTC
TRBJ1-2 | NA | once | TRBV18 | CASSPRGSGYTF | TGTGCCAGCTCACCTCGGGGTAGTGGCTACACCTTC
TRBJ2-4 | NA | NA | TRBV21-1 | CASSLDSLAKNIQYF | TGTGCCAGCAGCCTGGACAGCCTAGCCAAAAACATTCAGTACTTC
TRBJ2-3 | TRBD2 | NA | TRBV7-2 | CASSVRGGRADTQYF | TGTGCCAGCAGCGTACGGGGGGGCCGGGCAGATACGCAGTATTTT
TRBJ1-4 | NA | NA | TRBV10-3 | CAISEGWTGEEKLFF | TGTGCCATCAGTGAGGGCTGGACTGGGGAGGAAAAACTGTTTTTT
TRBJ1-2 | NA | once | TRBV19 | CASSTLRNQVDYGYTF | TGTGCCAGTAGTACCCTACGGAACCAGGTAGACTATGGCTACACCTTC
TRBJ2-3 | NA | NA | TRBV11-2 | CASSFRTGTPTDTQYF | TGTGCCAGCAGCTTCCGAACCGGGACACCCACAGATACGCAGTATTTT
TRBJ2-7 | TRBD1 | NA | TRBV5-4 | CASSNVWDRVVEQYF | TGTGCCAGCAGCAATGTCTGGGACAGGGTGGTGGAGCAGTACTTC
TRBJ1-4 | TRBD1 | NA | TRBV5-5 | CASSLEGQGTEKLFF | TGTGCCAGCAGCTTGGAGGGACAGGGCACTGAAAAACTGTTTTTT
TRBJ2-7 | TRBD2 | once | TRBV4-2 | CASAPSGGTGEQYF | TGTGCCAGCGCGCCTAGCGGGGGTACAGGGGAGCAGTACTTC
TRBJ2-5 | TRBD2 | NA | TRBV7-9 | CASTRTSGGHQQETQYF | TGTGCCAGCACTCGGACTAGCGGGGGGCACCAACAAGAGACCCAGTACTTC
TRBJ2-3 | TRBD1 | once | TRBV13 | CASGQGVDTQYF | TGTGCCAGCGGACAGGGGGTAGATACGCAGTATTTT
TRBJ1-2 | NA | NA | TRBV2 | CASRPDSRGYTF | TGTGCCAGCAGACCCGACAGCCGCGGCTACACCTTC
TRBJ1-6 | TRBD1 | NA | TRBV19 | CASRGPGQGAVYNSPLHF | TGTGCCAGTAGGGGCCCGGGACAGGGGGCAGTCTATAATTCACCCCTCCACTTT
TRBJ1-6 | NA | NA | TRBV7-9 | CASSPTGMDSPLHF | TGTGCCAGCAGCCCAACAGGGATGGATTCACCCCTCCACTTT
TRBJ1-2 | NA | NA | TRBV5-1 | CASSLGTSGGYTF | TGCGCCAGCAGCTTGGGGACCTCAGGGGGCTACACCTTC
TRBJ1-6 | NA | once | TRBV7-2 | CASSPPKVQGNSPLHF | TGTGCCAGCAGCCCTCCCAAGGTCCAGGGTAATTCACCCCTCCACTTT
TRBJ2-3 | TRBD2 | NA | TRBV30 | CAWLSPGLAGPPQTDTQYF | TGTGCCTGGCTTTCTCCGGGACTAGCGGGGCCCCCACAGACAGATACGCAGTATTTT
TRBJ1-1 | TRBD1 | NA | TRBV27 | CASSLRTGGLEAFF | TGTGCCAGCAGTCTCCGGACAGGGGGCCTTGAAGCTTTCTTT
TRBJ2-5 | NA | NA | TRBV11-2 | CASSPAPGEETQYF | TGTGCCAGCAGCCCAGCCCCGGGGGAAGAGACCCAGTACTTC
TRBJ2-3 | TRBD2 | NA | TRBV19 | CASSIVAGVTDTQYF | TGTGCCAGTAGTATAGTGGCGGGGGTCACAGATACGCAGTATTTT
TRBJ2-3 | NA | NA | TRBV9 | CASSSSYTQYF | TGTGCCAGCAGCTCTAGTTATACGCAGTATTTT
TRBJ1-5 | TRBD1 | NA | TRBV19 | CASTLGTGRNNQPQHF | TGTGCCAGTACCCTAGGGACAGGGAGGAACAATCAGCCCCAGCATTTT
TRBJ2-3 | NA | NA | TRBV27 | CASSLQTLATDTQYF | TGTGCCAGCAGTTTACAGACACTTGCCACAGATACGCAGTATTTT
TRBJ2-7 | TRBD2 | NA | TRBV5-4 | CASSREAGGQNEQYF | TGTGCCAGCAGCCGGGAGGCGGGGGGGCAAAACGAGCAGTACTTC
TRBJ2-2 | TRBD2 | few | TRBV20-1 | CSASSTSGAGGELFF | TGCAGTGCTAGTTCGACTAGCGGGGCCGGCGGGGAGCTGTTTTTT
TRBJ1-1 | NA | NA | TRBV29-1 | CSVTGAFF | TGCAGCGTTACCGGAGCTTTCTTT
TRBJ2-3 | NA | NA | TRBV10-2 | CASSERGTDTQYF | TGCGCCAGCAGTGAGAGAGGCACAGATACGCAGTATTTT
TRBJ2-5 | NA | NA | TRBV5-6 | CASSMAFQETQYF | TGTGCCAGCAGCATGGCTTTTCAAGAGACCCAGTACTTC
TRBJ2-7 | TRBD2 | once | TRBV5-5 | CASSFTSGGQYEQYF | TGTGCCAGCAGCTTCACTAGCGGGGGGCAATACGAGCAGTACTTC
TRBJ2-5 | TRBD2 | NA | TRBV27 | CATKEGLAGRETQYF | TGTGCCACCAAAGAGGGACTAGCGGGGAGGGAGACCCAGTACTTC